Each of the 8 T cell receptor beta chains below was sequenced from the same sample in a study of beta chain features in type 1 diabetes. The whole isolated RNA underwent reverse transcription, so sequencing captured expressed TCRB transcripts. The table came from immunoSEQ multiplex PCR; TCRdb's copy has only in-frame clones and leaves some out. The sample records roughly 400,000 clones, about 15% being singletons. Sequenced input: naive CD4+ T cells from blood. The origin of the receptors is a woman aged 18-29 years in good health.

This clone was recorded a few times. The CDR3, as DNA: TGCGCCAGCAGCCCGTTTTCGAGAGAGACTGGAAACACCATATATTTT. This translates into CASSPFSRETGNTIYF. This chain uses TRBV5-1 with TRBJ1-3; D gene ambiguous. Trimming left V 4 bases short and J 2 bases short, with 16 bases between. CDR3 size: 16 residues. The V gene's germline CDR1 is SGHRS and CDR2 YFSETQ.

In this sample, this clone turned up a few times. The V gene is TRBV28, the J gene TRBJ2-7; D remains unclear. The CDR3 sequence is 14 residues long. CDR1 and CDR2 from the germline V gene are MDHEN and SYDVKM. V dropped 3 bases and J dropped 1 base, with 10 bases sitting between them. The CDR3 spells CASSFTPGSYEQYF. CDR3 DNA sequence: TGTGCCAGCAGTTTTACCCCCGGGTCCTACGAGCAGTACTTC.

The sample holds a few counts of this clone. The CDR3 loop reads CATSRDPGEETQYF. DNA for the CDR3: TGTGCCACCAGCAGAGACCCAGGGGAAGAGACCCAGTACTTC. The chain couples TRBV15 to TRBJ2-5; tentatively, D is TRBD1 (6 bases). The V gene's germline CDR1 is LNHNV and CDR2 YYDKDF (reference sequence). The length of the CDR3 is 14 residues. The ends were cut back, 0 bases at V and 3 bases at J, with 8 bases in the middle.

The chain combines TRBV25-1 with TRBJ2-3; 8 positions agree with TRBD1. This CDR3 contains 12 residues. V shed 6 bases and J 10 bases; nucleotides not matched to a gene: 6. The germline CDR1 and CDR2 sequences are MGHDK and SYGVNS. The CDR3 coding sequence is TGTGCCAGCAGCACCGACAGGGGTGCGCAGTATTTT. Translating gives CASSTDRGAQYF.

This chain joins TRBV2 and TRBJ2-5, with D possibly TRBD2 on 5 matching bases. Trimming pared 3 bases from V and 5 bases from J, leaving 10 bases between. CDR1 is SNHLY and CDR2 is FYNNEI in the germline V gene. This CDR3 is 13 amino acids long. CDR3 DNA: TGTGCCAGCAGTGACCGGACTCAGGAGACCCAGTACTTC. Protein product: CASSDRTQETQYF.

V and J are TRBV30 and TRBJ1-2; 9 nucleotides line up with TRBD1. The V gene's germline CDR1 is GTSNPN and CDR2 SVGIG (reference sequence). The CDR3 sequence is 15 residues long. The V and J ends lost 3 bases and 3 bases, in that order; junction bases with no gene match: 8. CDR3 DNA sequence: TGTGCCTGGAGCGCTGGACAGGGGAGTTACTATGGCTACACCTTC. Translation gives CAWSAGQGSYYGYTF.

This CDR3 is CASSPRGQGYEQYF. The CDR3 DNA reads TGTGCCAGCAGCCCAAGGGGACAGGGCTACGAGCAGTACTTC. V is TRBV6-6 and J is TRBJ2-7, with TRBD1 identical over 9 bases. This CDR3 spans 14 amino acids. CDR1 is MNHNY, CDR2 SVGAGI, per germline (reference sequence). The V segment lost 6 bases and the J segment 3 bases; nucleotides outside the gene matches: 6.

The rearrangement joins TRBV30 to TRBJ2-6; no clear D. The V end lost 5 bases, the J end lost 1 base, and 9 bases lay between the germline ends. This CDR3 region has 14 residues. Per germline, CDR1 GTSNPN and CDR2 SVGIG (reference sequence). In DNA, the CDR3 is TGTGCCTGGGGGCGCATATCTGGGGCCAACGTCCTGACTTTC. Translated: CAWGRISGANVLTF.